Each of the 9 T cell receptor beta chains below was sequenced from the same sample in a study of CD8+ T cells in alopecia areata. Extracted RNA was reverse transcribed, and the resulting cDNA served as sequencing template. Method: immunoSEQ multiplex PCR; TCRdb's copy keeps in-frame clones and lacks some. The sample contains 210,000 or so clones, approximately 70% of which appear only once. Sample treatment: oral pan-JAK inhibitor, 5-10 mg twice daily. This specimen consisted of CD4+ T cells sorted from blood, obtained at approximately week 45, from a patient treated with tofacitinib. These receptors were taken from a human donor with alopecia areata.

V gene TRBV5-1 combines with J gene TRBJ2-1; 7 bases fit TRBD1. The V gene end was trimmed by 4 bases and the J gene end by 0 bases; junction bases not matched to a gene: 4. Germline CDR1 reads SGHRS; CDR2 reads YFSETQ. The CDR3 has 15 amino acids. CDR3 DNA sequence: TGCGCCAGCAGCCAGGGGGTGAGCTCCTACAATGAGCAGTTCTTC. This sequence encodes CASSQGVSSYNEQFF.

This chain connects TRBV18 to TRBJ2-4; the match to TRBD1 covers 7 bases. The length of the CDR3 is 14 residues. Looked up from germline, CDR1 is KGHSH and CDR2 is LQKENI. Trimming at V came to 8 bases and at J to 8 bases, leaving 12 bases not matched to a gene. In DNA, the CDR3 is TGTGCCAGCACGCGACAGGGACGGGGAGACATTCAGTACTTC. Translated, it gives CASTRQGRGDIQYF.

The table lists this clone with a few counts. The rearrangement uses TRBV19 and TRBJ2-1; a weak D match, TRBD1 (5 bases). Germline V CDR1 and CDR2: LNHDA, SQIVND (reference sequence). The CDR3 has 13 residues. V was cut by 9 bases and J by 10 bases, with 19 bases left in between. The CDR3 region is CASRALGLGEQFF. The CDR3 nucleotides are TGTGCCAGCAGGGCTTTGGGTCTGGGGGAGCAGTTCTTC.

V and J are TRBV29-1 and TRBJ2-7; 10 bases are shared with TRBD2. The CDR3 loop spans 16 amino acids. Trimming took 1 base from V and 3 from J; bases not matched to a gene: 9. Germline values: CDR1 SQVTM, CDR2 ANQGSEA. The CDR3 DNA sequence: TGCAGCGTTGAAGCCAGCGGGGGGGCCTCGGTCTACGAGCAGTACTTC. Protein: CSVEASGGASVYEQYF.

V usage is TRBV29-1 and J usage is TRBJ2-7; 7 bases fit TRBD1. Trimming cost V 2 bases and J 2 bases; bases outside gene matches: 3. Looked up from germline, CDR1 is SQVTM and CDR2 is ANQGSEA. There are 13 residues in the CDR3. DNA of the CDR3: TGCAGCGTTGAAAAGACAGGGACCTACGAGCAGTACTTC. This sequence encodes CSVEKTGTYEQYF.

The CDR3 DNA reads as TGCGCCAGCAGCCAAGTGGGGCCGCAAACGGATACGCAGTATTTT. Protein: CASSQVGPQTDTQYF. This sequence joins TRBV4-3 and TRBJ2-3; D is perhaps TRBD1 (5 bases). The CDR3 contains 15 residues. V lost 1 base, J lost 6 bases, and 14 bases lay in between. The V gene's germline CDR1 is LGHNA and CDR2 YSLEER.

This clone has only a few counts. V is TRBV29-1 and J is TRBJ1-1; D unclear. The germline V and J ends were trimmed by 5 bases and 0 bases, with 13 bases remaining between them. CDR3 length equals 14 residues. Germline loops: CDR1 SQVTM, CDR2 ANQGSEA. The chain's CDR3 is CSVSEAAMNTEAFF. DNA of the CDR3: TGCAGCGTTTCAGAGGCCGCGATGAACACTGAAGCTTTCTTT. Full variable domain (remainder filled in from reference TRBV29-1 and TRBJ1-1): SAVISQKPSRDICQRGTSLTIQCQVDSQVTMMFWYRQQPGQSLTLIATANQGSEATYESGFVIDKFPISRPNLTFSTLTVSNMSPEDSSIYLCSVSEAAMNTEAFFGQGTRLTVV.

V and J are TRBV7-7 and TRBJ2-3, with 10 positions matching TRBD2. CDR3 length equals 15 residues. Germline CDR1 is SSHAT and CDR2 is FNYEAQ (reference sequence). J gave up 1 base and V 5 bases, and 3 bases lay outside the gene matches. The CDR3 spells CASSPGTSGTDTQYF. The CDR3 DNA reads as TGTGCCAGCAGCCCAGGGACTAGCGGCACAGATACGCAGTATTTT. Full variable domain (remainder filled in from reference TRBV7-7 and TRBJ2-3): GAGVSQSPRYKVTKRGQDVTLRCDPISSHATLYWYQQALGQGPEFLTYFNYEAQPDKSGLPSDRFSAERPEGSISTLTIQRTEQRDSAMYRCASSPGTSGTDTQYFGPGTRLTVL.

V gene TRBV20-1 combines with J gene TRBJ1-2; tentatively, D is TRBD1 (6 bases). This CDR3 comprises 11 residues. V was pared by 4 bases and J by 8 bases, with 11 bases between. Germline CDR1 DFQATT, CDR2 SNEGSKA (reference sequence). CDR3 in DNA: TGCAGTGCTAAGACAGGAGGCGGCTACACCTTC. Translating it yields CSAKTGGGYTF.